The 16 T cell receptor beta chains below were found in one sample sequenced in a study of CD4 T cells in relation to SARS-CoV-2 and coronaviruses. Assay used: immunoSEQ multiplex PCR; TCRdb lists only in-frame clones, some missing. The sample lists some 15,000 clones, 70% to 80% occurring once. No antigen is known for these receptors. Unexposed donor CD4+ T cells date from about 2011-2018, before the COVID-19 pandemic. Isolation of CD4+ T cells took place after about 10 days in culture. The sequenced sample consisted of CD4+ T cells from PBMCs, cultured in vitro. The receptors shown here come from a human donor in good health.

The chain is built from TRBV12-3 or TRBV12-4 and TRBJ1-1, with 7 bases identical to TRBD1. V lost 5 bases and J lost 1; bases outside the gene matches: 1. The CDR3 is made up of 13 amino acids. This chain's CDR3 is CASSRQGNTEAFF. CDR3 DNA sequence: TGTGCCAGCAGTCGACAGGGGAACACTGAAGCTTTCTTT.

This clone was seen a few times. This chain uses TRBV4-1 with TRBJ1-4; no clear D gene. The CDR3 consists of 15 residues. V was clipped by 4 bases and J by 0 bases, with 9 bases between them. CDR1 is MGHRA and CDR2 is YSYEKL in the germline V gene. The CDR3 DNA reads as TGCGCCAGCAGCCCTACACCGACAACTAATGAAAAACTGTTTTTT. This translates into CASSPTPTTNEKLFF.

This chain uses TRBV6-5 with TRBJ2-5; 9 bases are a match to TRBD1. CDR1 is MNHEY, CDR2 SVGAGI, per germline. The CDR3 consists of 15 residues. V dropped 5 bases and J dropped 6; count of bases not matched to a gene: 10. CDR3 in DNA: TGTGCCAGCAGTCCAACGACAGGGGGGGATCAGACCCAGTACTTC. This gives the protein CASSPTTGGDQTQYF.

The J gene is TRBJ2-7, the V gene TRBV6-1; the D call may be TRBD1 or TRBD2 (5 bases each). This CDR3 contains 14 residues. CDR1 and CDR2 (germline): MNHNS, SASEGT. V was clipped by 2 bases and J by 5 bases, with 13 bases between them. The CDR3 loop is CASSESWGRNEQYF. DNA of the CDR3: TGTGCCAGCAGTGAAAGCTGGGGACGCAACGAGCAGTACTTC.

The chain links TRBV5-1 to TRBJ2-1; D remains ambiguous. V was cut by 2 bases and J by 15 bases, with 15 bases left in between. CDR1 is SGHRS, CDR2 YFSETQ, per germline. The CDR3 runs to 12 residues. The DNA of the CDR3 is TGCGCCAGCAGCTTCGTTTATGAGAGGTGGTTCTTC. Translated: CASSFVYERWFF. Filled out from reference TRBV5-1 and TRBJ2-1, the complete variable domain reads KAGVTQTPRYLIKTRGQQVTLSCSPISGHRSVSWYQQTPGQGLQFLFEYFSETQRNKGNFPGRFSGRQFSNSRSEMNVSTLELGDSALYLCASSFVYERWFFGPGTRLTVL.

The chain employs TRBV18 and TRBJ2-6; no clear D. Trimming cost V 1 base and J 15 bases, with 10 bases left between them. Looked up from germline, CDR1 is KGHSH and CDR2 is LQKENI. The CDR3 loop spans 12 amino acids. CDR3 sequence reads: CASSPLVSGLTF. CDR3 coding DNA: TGTGCCAGCTCACCACTTGTGTCCGGCCTGACTTTC.

In its sample, this clone is large. The chain is built from TRBV19 and TRBJ2-2, with a tentative D call TRBD1 (5 bases). This CDR3 comprises 11 residues. Per germline, CDR1 LNHDA and CDR2 SQIVND (reference sequence). The V and J ends lost 6 bases and 6 bases respectively, with 5 bases between them. The CDR3 protein is CASRGAGELFF. The CDR3 DNA reads TGTGCCAGTAGAGGGGCCGGGGAGCTGTTTTTT. Complete variable domain (other parts from reference TRBV19 and TRBJ2-2): DGGITQSPKYLFRKEGQNVTLSCEQNLNHDAMYWYRQDPGQGLRLIYYSQIVNDFQKGDIAEGYSVSREKKESFPLTVTSAQKNPTAFYLCASRGAGELFFGEGSRLTVL.

The chain uses TRBV5-6 and TRBJ2-5, with 8 bases matching TRBD1. Germline V gene lookup returns CDR1 SGHDT and CDR2 YYEEEE. V gave up 5 bases and J gave up 3 bases; unmatched junction bases: 9. The CDR3 has 15 residues. CDR3 protein: CASRNDRGWEETQYF. CDR3 nucleotides: TGTGCCAGCAGAAACGACAGGGGTTGGGAAGAGACCCAGTACTTC.

The rearrangement joins TRBV3-1 (or the pseudogene TRBV3-2) to TRBJ1-5, with no clear D. Germline values: CDR1 LGHDT, CDR2 YNNKEL (reference sequence). The CDR3 has 14 amino acids. The V gene lost 1 base and the J gene lost 5 bases, with 9 bases spanning the gap. The chain's CDR3 is CASSQGAGDQPQHF. The DNA for the CDR3 is TGTGCCAGCAGCCAAGGGGCCGGTGATCAGCCCCAGCATTTT.

V and J are TRBV6-5 and TRBJ1-2; no clear D gene. The CDR3 is 14 amino acids. V dropped 8 bases and J dropped 4 bases, with 17 bases sitting between them. CDR1 is MNHEY and CDR2 is SVGAGI in the germline V gene. DNA for the CDR3: TGTGCCAGCCATGAACACTTCTCGGGCTATGGCTACACCTTC. Translated: CASHEHFSGYGYTF.

The chain is built from TRBV3-1 (or the pseudogene TRBV3-2) and TRBJ2-2, with TRBD1 matching over 9 bases. Germline CDR1 LGHDT, CDR2 YNNKEL (reference sequence). CDR3 size: 16 residues. Losses at the gene ends were 1 base for V and 4 bases for J; bases not matched to a gene: 4. The CDR3 region has the DNA TGTGCCAGCAGCCAAGCGGGGACAGGGCCCACCGGGGAGCTGTTTTTT. It yields the protein CASSQAGTGPTGELFF.

The V call is TRBV25-1, the J call TRBJ2-3; TRBD2 matches 7 bases. J gave up 6 bases and V 3 bases, and 9 bases lay outside the gene matches. From germline, CDR1 is MGHDK and CDR2 SYGVNS. The CDR3 runs 15 residues. CDR3 amino acids: CASSDSRGGMDTQYF. The DNA of the CDR3 is TGTGCCAGCAGTGACTCCCGGGGAGGGATGGATACGCAGTATTTT.

The chain couples TRBV11-2 to TRBJ2-1; 9 nucleotides line up with TRBD2. The CDR3 length is 15 residues. V was clipped by 5 bases and J by 8 bases; unmatched bases: 10. Germline assignment: CDR1 SGHAT and CDR2 FQNNGV. The CDR3 loop reads CASSPVAGVAYEQFF. For the CDR3, the DNA is TGTGCCAGCAGCCCCGTAGCGGGAGTGGCCTATGAGCAGTTCTTC. Looking up the rest from reference TRBV11-2 and TRBJ2-1 gives the full variable domain: EAGVAQSPRYKIIEKRQSVAFWCNPISGHATLYWYQQILGQGPKLLIQFQNNGVVDDSQLPKDRFSAERLKGVDSTLKIQPAKLEDSAVYLCASSPVAGVAYEQFFGPGTRLTVL.

This clone is a singleton in its sample. The J gene is TRBJ2-4, the V gene TRBV20-1; 7 bases line up with TRBD1. Germline CDR1 is DFQATT and CDR2 is SNEGSKA (reference sequence). V was clipped by 5 bases and J by 10 bases; unmatched bases: 5. CDR3 length: 11 amino acids. The CDR3 here is CSAGIQGIQYF. The DNA of the CDR3 is TGCAGTGCTGGGATACAGGGGATTCAGTACTTC.

This CDR3 reads CSEREDMNTEAFF. In DNA form, the CDR3 reads TGCAGCGAGAGGGAGGATATGAACACTGAAGCTTTCTTT. The chain employs TRBV29-1 and TRBJ1-1; no reliable D call. Germline assignment: CDR1 SQVTM and CDR2 ANQGSEA. V was clipped by 7 bases and J by 0 bases, with 12 bases between them. CDR3 length equals 13 residues.

The chain combines TRBV18 with TRBJ2-3; D tentatively reads TRBD1 or TRBD2 (5 bases each). Deletions cut 3 bases from V and 6 bases from J, with 13 bases between. From germline, CDR1 is KGHSH and CDR2 LQKENI. The CDR3 consists of 14 residues. In DNA, the CDR3 is TGTGCCAGCTCACCGGGGACCAGGACTGATACGCAGTATTTT. Protein product: CASSPGTRTDTQYF. The full variable domain, completed using reference TRBV18 and TRBJ2-3, is NAGVMQNPRHLVRRRGQEARLRCSPMKGHSHVYWYRQLPEEGLKFMVYLQKENIIDESGMPKERFSAEFPKEGPSILRIQQVVRGDSAAYFCASSPGTRTDTQYFGPGTRLTVL.